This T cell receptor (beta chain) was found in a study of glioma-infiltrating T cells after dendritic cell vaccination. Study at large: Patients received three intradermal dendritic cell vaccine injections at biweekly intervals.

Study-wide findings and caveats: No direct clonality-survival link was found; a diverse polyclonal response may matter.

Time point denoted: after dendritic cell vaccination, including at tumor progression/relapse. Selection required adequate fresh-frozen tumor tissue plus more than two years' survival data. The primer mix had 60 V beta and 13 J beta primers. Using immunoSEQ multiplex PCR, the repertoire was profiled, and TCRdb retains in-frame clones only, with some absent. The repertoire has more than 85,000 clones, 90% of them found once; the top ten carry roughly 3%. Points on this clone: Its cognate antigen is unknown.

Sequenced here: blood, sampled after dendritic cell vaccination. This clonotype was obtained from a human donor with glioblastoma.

The CDR3 protein is CASSIRDRGPDTQYF. DNA of the CDR3: TGTGCCAGCAGCATCCGGGACAGGGGCCCAGATACGCAGTATTTT. The chain is built from TRBV5-4 and TRBJ2-3, with 10 bases fitting TRBD1. The CDR3 consists of 15 residues. Germline V lookup: CDR1 SGHNT, CDR2 YYREEE (reference sequence). The ends lost 4 bases at V and 4 bases at J; junction bases unmatched: 6.